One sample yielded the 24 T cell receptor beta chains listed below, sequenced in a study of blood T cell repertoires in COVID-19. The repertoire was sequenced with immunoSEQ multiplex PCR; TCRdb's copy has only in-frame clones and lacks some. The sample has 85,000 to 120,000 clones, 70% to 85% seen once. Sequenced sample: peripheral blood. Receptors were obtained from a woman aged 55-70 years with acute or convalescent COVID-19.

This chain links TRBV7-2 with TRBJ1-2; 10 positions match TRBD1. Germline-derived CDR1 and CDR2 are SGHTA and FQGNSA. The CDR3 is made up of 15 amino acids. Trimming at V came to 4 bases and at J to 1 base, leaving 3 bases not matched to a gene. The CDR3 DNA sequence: TGTGCCAGCAGCTCCGGGACAGGGGATAACTATGGCTACACCTTC. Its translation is CASSSGTGDNYGYTF.

The DNA for the CDR3 is TGCGCCAGCAGCCTACCCCGACAGGGGGGAACTAATGAAAAACTGTTTTTT. It translates to CASSLPRQGGTNEKLFF. The chain links TRBV5-1 to TRBJ1-4; 9 positions match TRBD1. The ends lost 4 bases at V and 1 base at J; junction bases unmatched: 8. Germline V gives CDR1 SGHRS, CDR2 YFSETQ. This CDR3 is 17 amino acids long.

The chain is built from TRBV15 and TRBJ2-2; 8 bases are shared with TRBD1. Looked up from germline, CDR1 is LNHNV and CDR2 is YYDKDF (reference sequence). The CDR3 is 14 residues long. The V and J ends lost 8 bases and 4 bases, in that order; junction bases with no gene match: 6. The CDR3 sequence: CATQGQGGTGELFF. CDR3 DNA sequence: TGTGCCACCCAAGGACAGGGAGGCACCGGGGAGCTGTTTTTT.

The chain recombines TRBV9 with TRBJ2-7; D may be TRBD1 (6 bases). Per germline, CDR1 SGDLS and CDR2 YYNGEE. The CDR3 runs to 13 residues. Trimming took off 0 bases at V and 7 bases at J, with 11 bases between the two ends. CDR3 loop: CASSVGRGAEQYF. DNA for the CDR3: TGTGCCAGCAGCGTAGGCAGGGGTGCTGAGCAGTACTTC.

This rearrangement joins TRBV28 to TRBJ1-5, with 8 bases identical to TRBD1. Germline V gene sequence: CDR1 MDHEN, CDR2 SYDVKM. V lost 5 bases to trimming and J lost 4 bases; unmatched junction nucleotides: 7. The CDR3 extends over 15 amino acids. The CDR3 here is CASSGRGPYNQPQHF. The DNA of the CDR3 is TGTGCCAGCAGTGGCAGGGGGCCTTATAATCAGCCCCAGCATTTT. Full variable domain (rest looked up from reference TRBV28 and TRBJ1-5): DVKVTQSSRYLVKRTGEKVFLECVQDMDHENMFWYRQDPGLGLRLIYFSYDVKMKEKGDIPEGYSVSREKKERFSLILESASTNQTSMYLCASSGRGPYNQPQHFGDGTRLSIL.

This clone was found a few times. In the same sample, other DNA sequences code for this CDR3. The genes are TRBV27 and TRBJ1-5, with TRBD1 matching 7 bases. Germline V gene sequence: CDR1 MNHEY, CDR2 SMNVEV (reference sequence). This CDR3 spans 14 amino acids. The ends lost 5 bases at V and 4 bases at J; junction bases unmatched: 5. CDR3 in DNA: TGTGCCAGCAGTCTTCGACAGGGTAATCAGCCCCAGCATTTT. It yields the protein CASSLRQGNQPQHF.

The chain's CDR3 is CASSLDPRGSYEQYF. CDR3 bases: TGTGCCAGCAGCTTAGATCCCCGGGGTTCCTACGAGCAGTACTTC. The chain couples TRBV11-2 to TRBJ2-7; D perhaps matches TRBD2 (5 bases). The V end lost 0 bases, the J end lost 1 base, and 10 bases lay between the germline ends. Looked up from germline, CDR1 is SGHAT and CDR2 is FQNNGV. CDR3 length: 15 amino acids.

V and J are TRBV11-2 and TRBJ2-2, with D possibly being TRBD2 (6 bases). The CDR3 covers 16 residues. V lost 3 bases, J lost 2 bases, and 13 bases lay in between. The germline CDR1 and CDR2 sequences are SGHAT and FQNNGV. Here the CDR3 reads CASSFPRRGNTGELFF. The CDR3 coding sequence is TGTGCCAGCAGCTTTCCGAGGAGGGGCAACACCGGGGAGCTGTTTTTT.

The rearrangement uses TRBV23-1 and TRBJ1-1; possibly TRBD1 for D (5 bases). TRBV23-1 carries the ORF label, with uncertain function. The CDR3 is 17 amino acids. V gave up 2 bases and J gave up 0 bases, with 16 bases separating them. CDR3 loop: CASSQALTTVMNTEAFF. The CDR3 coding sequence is TGCGCCAGCAGTCAAGCTCTTACGACAGTCATGAACACTGAAGCTTTCTTT.

CDR3 nucleotide sequence: TGTGCCAGCAGCTACCGGGACAGGGGACCCAATGAGCAGTTCTTC. Encoded protein: CASSYRDRGPNEQFF. The rearrangement joins TRBV5-6 to TRBJ2-1; 10 nucleotides align to TRBD1. The CDR3 loop spans 15 amino acids. Trimming cost V 3 bases and J 6 bases; bases outside gene matches: 6. The germline CDR1 and CDR2 sequences are SGHDT and YYEEEE. Full variable domain (outside the CDR3, taken from reference TRBV5-6 and TRBJ2-1): DAGVTQSPTHLIKTRGQQVTLRCSPKSGHDTVSWYQQALGQGPQFIFQYYEEEERQRGNFPDRFSGHQFPNYSSELNVNALLLGDSALYLCASSYRDRGPNEQFFGPGTRLTVL.

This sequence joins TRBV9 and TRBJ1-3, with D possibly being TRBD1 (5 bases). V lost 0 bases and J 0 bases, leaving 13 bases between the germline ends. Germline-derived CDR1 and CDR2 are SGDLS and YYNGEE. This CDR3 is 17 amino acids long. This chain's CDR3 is CASSVGAGLSSGNTIYF. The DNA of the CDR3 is TGTGCCAGCAGCGTAGGGGCGGGACTGAGCTCTGGAAACACCATATATTTT.

The CDR3 region is CASFQSGKETQYF. In DNA form, the CDR3 reads TGTGCCAGCTTCCAGTCGGGGAAAGAGACCCAGTACTTC. The V and J genes are TRBV5-6 and TRBJ2-5; maybe TRBD2 (5 bases). V dropped 7 bases and J dropped 3 bases, with 13 bases sitting between them. Germline lookup yields CDR1 SGHDT and CDR2 YYEEEE. The CDR3 has 13 residues.

CDR3 sequence reads: CASSVASLRGELFF. In DNA, the CDR3 is TGTGCCAGCAGCGTAGCCTCCCTCCGCGGGGAGCTGTTTTTT. V is TRBV9 and J is TRBJ2-2, with D unclear. Per the germline V gene, CDR1 is SGDLS and CDR2 is YYNGEE. With 0 bases removed from V and 7 bases from J, the gap between germline ends came to 10 bases. The CDR3 contains 14 residues.

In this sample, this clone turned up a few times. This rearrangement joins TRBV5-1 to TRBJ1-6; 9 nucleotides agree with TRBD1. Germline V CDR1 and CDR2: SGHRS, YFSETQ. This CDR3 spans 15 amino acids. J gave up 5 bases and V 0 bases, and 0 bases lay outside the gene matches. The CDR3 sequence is CASSLGTGDNSPLHF. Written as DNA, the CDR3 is TGCGCCAGCAGCTTGGGGACAGGGGATAATTCACCCCTCCACTTT.

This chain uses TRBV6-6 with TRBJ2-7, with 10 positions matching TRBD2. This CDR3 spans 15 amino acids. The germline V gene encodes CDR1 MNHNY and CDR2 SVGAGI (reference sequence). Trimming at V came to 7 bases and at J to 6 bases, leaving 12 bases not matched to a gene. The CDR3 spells CASNPNAGLATEQYF. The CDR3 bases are TGTGCCAGCAATCCTAACGCGGGACTAGCGACCGAGCAGTACTTC.

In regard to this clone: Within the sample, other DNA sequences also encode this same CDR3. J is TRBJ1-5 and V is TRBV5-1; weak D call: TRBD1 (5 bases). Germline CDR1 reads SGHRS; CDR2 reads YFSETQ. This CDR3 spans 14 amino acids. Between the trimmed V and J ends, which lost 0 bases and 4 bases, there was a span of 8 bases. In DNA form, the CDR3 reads TGCGCCAGCAGCTTGGGGGGGAGGAATCAGCCCCAGCATTTT. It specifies CASSLGGRNQPQHF.

CDR3 in amino acids: CACKNRGLGEKLFF. The DNA of the CDR3 is TGTGCCTGCAAAAACAGGGGGCTCGGTGAAAAACTGTTTTTT. This chain uses TRBV2 with TRBJ1-4, with 9 bases fitting TRBD1. Germline assignment: CDR1 SNHLY and CDR2 FYNNEI. The CDR3 length is 14 residues. The ends lost 11 bases at V and 7 bases at J; junction bases unmatched: 11. The whole variable domain, remainder taken from reference TRBV2 and TRBJ1-4, is EPEVTQTPSHQVTQMGQEVILRCVPISNHLYFYWYRQILGQKVEFLVSFYNNEISEKSEIFDDQFSVERPDGSNFTLKIRSTKLEDSAMYFCACKNRGLGEKLFFGSGTQLSVL.

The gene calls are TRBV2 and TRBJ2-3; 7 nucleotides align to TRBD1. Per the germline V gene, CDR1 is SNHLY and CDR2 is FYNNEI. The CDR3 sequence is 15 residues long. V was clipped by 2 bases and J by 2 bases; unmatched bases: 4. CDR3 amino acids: CASSEWQGVTDTQYF. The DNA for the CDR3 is TGTGCCAGCAGTGAATGGCAGGGGGTCACAGATACGCAGTATTTT.

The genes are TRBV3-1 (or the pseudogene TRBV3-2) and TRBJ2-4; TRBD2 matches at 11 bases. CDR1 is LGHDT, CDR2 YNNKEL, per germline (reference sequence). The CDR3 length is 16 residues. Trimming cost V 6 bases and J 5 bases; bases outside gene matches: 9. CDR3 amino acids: CASSLRSSGGQNIQYF. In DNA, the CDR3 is TGTGCCAGCAGTCTACGTTCTAGCGGGGGGCAAAACATTCAGTACTTC.

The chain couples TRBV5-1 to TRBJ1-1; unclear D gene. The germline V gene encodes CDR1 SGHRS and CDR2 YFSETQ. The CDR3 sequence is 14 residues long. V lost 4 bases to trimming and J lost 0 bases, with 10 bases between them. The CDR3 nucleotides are TGCGCCAGCAGCCCGACTGTCCTGAACACTGAAGCTTTCTTT. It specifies CASSPTVLNTEAFF. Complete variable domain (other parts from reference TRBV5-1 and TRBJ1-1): KAGVTQTPRYLIKTRGQQVTLSCSPISGHRSVSWYQQTPGQGLQFLFEYFSETQRNKGNFPGRFSGRQFSNSRSEMNVSTLELGDSALYLCASSPTVLNTEAFFGQGTRLTVV.

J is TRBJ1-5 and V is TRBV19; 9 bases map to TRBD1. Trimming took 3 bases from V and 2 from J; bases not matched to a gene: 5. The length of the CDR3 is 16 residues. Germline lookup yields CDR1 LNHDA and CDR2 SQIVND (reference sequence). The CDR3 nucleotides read TGTGCCAGTAGTATCCCAAGACAGGGGGGCAATCAGCCCCAGCATTTT. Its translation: CASSIPRQGGNQPQHF.

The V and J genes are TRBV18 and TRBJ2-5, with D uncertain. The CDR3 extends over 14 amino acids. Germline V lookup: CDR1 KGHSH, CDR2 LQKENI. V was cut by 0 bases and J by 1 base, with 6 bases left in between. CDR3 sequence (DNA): TGTGCCAGCTCACCACCCTCTCTCCAAGAGACCCAGTACTTC. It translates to CASSPPSLQETQYF.

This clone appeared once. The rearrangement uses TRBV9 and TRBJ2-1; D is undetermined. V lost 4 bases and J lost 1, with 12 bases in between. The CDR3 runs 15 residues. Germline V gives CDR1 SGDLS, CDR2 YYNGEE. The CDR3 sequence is CASSPTARSYNEQFF. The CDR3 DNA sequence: TGTGCCAGCAGCCCTACCGCGAGGTCCTACAATGAGCAGTTCTTC.

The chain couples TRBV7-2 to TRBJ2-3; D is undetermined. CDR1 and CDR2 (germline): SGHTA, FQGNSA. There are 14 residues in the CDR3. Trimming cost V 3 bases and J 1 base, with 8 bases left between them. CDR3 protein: CASSFARGTDTQYF. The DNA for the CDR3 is TGTGCCAGCAGCTTCGCCCGGGGCACAGATACGCAGTATTTT.